This is a list of T cell receptor beta chains from one sample in a study of cytomegalovirus exposure and HLA in healthy donors. The method was immunoSEQ multiplex PCR; TCRdb's version includes in-frame clones alone and lacks a portion of them. Of some 150,000 clones in the sample, over 75% are singletons; the top ten hold 0.5% to 0.85%. Sequences were obtained from PBMCs. The receptors come from a male donor in good health and CMV-seronegative. CDR3s include the opening cysteine and the closing phenylalanine or tryptophan. Fields, in order: clone size, V gene, J gene, D gene, CDR3 DNA, CDR3 protein. The D gene is left open where the match is weak. The size field is filled for only some rows; it gives once, few, many or a size class.

>.|TRBV7-6|TRBJ1-1|TRBD1
TGTGCCAGCAGCCCCACAGGGACAGGGTTCACTGAAGCTTTCTTT
CASSPTGTGFTEAFF
>few|TRBV9|TRBJ2-3|TRBD1
TGTGCCAGCAGCGTAAAAGACAGGGCAGATACGCAGTATTTT
CASSVKDRADTQYF
>.|TRBV7-9|TRBJ1-5|TRBD1
TGTGCCAGCAGCTCAATAGGACAGGGCGATCAGCCCCAGCATTTT
CASSSIGQGDQPQHF
>.|TRBV4-1|TRBJ1-1|.
TGCGCCAGCAGCCCTGTACAGGGCTTGAACACTGAAGCTTTCTTT
CASSPVQGLNTEAFF
>.|TRBV7-9|TRBJ2-7|.
TGTGCCAGCCAGGGGACGGGCAACTCCTACGAGCAGTACTTC
CASQGTGNSYEQYF
>.|TRBV19|TRBJ2-1|TRBD2
TGTGCCAGTAAGGGAGGGAGGGCCTACAATGAGCAGTTCTTC
CASKGGRAYNEQFF
>.|TRBV19|TRBJ2-7|TRBD1
TGTGCCAGTTCGACAGGGGGCTCCTACGAGCAGTACTTC
CASSTGGSYEQYF
>.|TRBV5-1|TRBJ2-7|TRBD1
TGCGCCAGCAGCCCTGTGACAGGGGGCGCGTACGAGCAGTACTTC
CASSPVTGGAYEQYF
>.|TRBV5-6|TRBJ1-4|TRBD1
TGTGCCAGCAGCGCGGACAGGGACCCCTATTGGGAAAAACTGTTTTTT
CASSADRDPYWEKLFF
>.|TRBV6-4|TRBJ2-3|TRBD2
TGTGCCAGCAGTGCCTCTAGCGGCAGCACAGATACGCAGTATTTT
CASSASSGSTDTQYF
>few|TRBV29-1|TRBJ1-2|.
TGCAGCGTTGAAGATCACGGGGTGGCTAACTATGGCTACACCTTC
CSVEDHGVANYGYTF
>.|TRBV9|TRBJ1-2|.
TGTGCCAGCAGCGTAGCTCCTGACAGAAATAACTATGGCTACACCTTC
CASSVAPDRNNYGYTF
>.|TRBV7-6|TRBJ2-5|.
TGTGCCAGCACGGAGGAGGGACAGCAAGAGACCCAGTACTTC
CASTEEGQQETQYF
>.|TRBV18|TRBJ1-2|.
TGTGCCAGCTCACCAGTCGGGGACTATGGCTACACCTTC
CASSPVGDYGYTF
>.|TRBV4-1|TRBJ2-1|TRBD2
TGCGCCAGCAGCCAAGATCGGCACGGGAGGGGTCCCAACTACAATGAGCAGTTCTTC
CASSQDRHGRGPNYNEQFF
>few|TRBV18|TRBJ2-2|.
TGTGCCAGCTCACCAGCCCAGGGGAGCACCGGGGAGCTGTTTTTT
CASSPAQGSTGELFF
>once|TRBV5-4|TRBJ2-5|TRBD2
TGTGCCAGCAGCTTGGGGGAGGGACTAGCGGGAGAGACCCAGTACTTC
CASSLGEGLAGETQYF
>.|TRBV7-3|TRBJ2-3|TRBD2
TGTGCCAGCAGCCCGTACCGACTAGCGGGAGATGGAGATACGCAGTATTTT
CASSPYRLAGDGDTQYF
>.|TRBV11-3|TRBJ1-6|TRBD1
TGTGCCAGCAGCTTAGCAGGACAGGGTGGTTCACCCCTCCACTTT
CASSLAGQGGSPLHF
>.|TRBV6-5|TRBJ2-7|TRBD2
TGTGCCAGCAGTTATGGTAGCGGGACCTACGAGCAGTACTTC
CASSYGSGTYEQYF
>.|TRBV28|TRBJ1-1|.
TGTGCCAGCAGTTGGGGGGAGGCGAGGGCTTTCTTT
CASSWGEARAFF
>few|TRBV5-1|TRBJ2-5|.
TGCGCCAGCAGCAAACCGGGACAAAGTACCTTGCAAGAGACCCAGTACTTC
CASSKPGQSTLQETQYF
>.|TRBV6-5|TRBJ2-7|.
TGTGCCAGCTCAGACTCTTACTACGAGCAGTACTTC
CASSDSYYEQYF
>.|TRBV13|TRBJ1-1|.
TGTGCCAGCAGCTCTTATCCGGAGGACAGAGCTTTCTTT
CASSSYPEDRAFF
>once|TRBV11-3|TRBJ2-1|TRBD1
TGTGCCAGCAGCGCCCGGGACAGACCCTACAATGAGCAGTTCTTC
CASSARDRPYNEQFF
>.|TRBV6-6|TRBJ1-1|.
TGTGCCAGCAGCTTTGGACAGCTTGAAGCTTTCTTT
CASSFGQLEAFF
>few|TRBV7-2|TRBJ2-2|.
TGTGCCAGCAGCTTAGATCCATACGGGAGCCACACCGGGGAGCTGTTTTTT
CASSLDPYGSHTGELFF
>few|TRBV10-3|TRBJ1-2|.
TGTGCCATCAGTGAGTCTGGGGGCGCGATCTATGGCTACACCTTC
CAISESGGAIYGYTF
>.|TRBV11-2|TRBJ2-3|TRBD1
TGTGCCAGCAGCTTAGGGACAGGGGTCCCAACAGATACGCAGTATTTT
CASSLGTGVPTDTQYF
>few|TRBV7-2|TRBJ1-1|.
TGTGCCAGCAGGCCGACTAGGAACACTGAAGCTTTCTTT
CASRPTRNTEAFF
>few|TRBV5-4|TRBJ2-7|.
TGTGCCAGCAGCCCTGGGACTTCCCTGGGCGAGCAGTACTTC
CASSPGTSLGEQYF
>.|TRBV7-2|TRBJ2-7|.
TGTGCCAGCAGCCCCTGGGGACACTCCTACGAGCAGTACTTC
CASSPWGHSYEQYF
>.|TRBV7-2|TRBJ1-1|.
TGTGCCAGCAGCTTATACCGGGAGGGTTCGGGCACTGAAGCTTTCTTT
CASSLYREGSGTEAFF
>.|TRBV10-3|TRBJ1-5|.
TGTGCCATCAGTGAAGGGGTCGGCAATCAGCCCCAGCATTTT
CAISEGVGNQPQHF
>.|TRBV9|TRBJ2-7|.
TGTGCCAGCGGTGGACTCCAGATCTACGAGCAGTACTTC
CASGGLQIYEQYF
>.|TRBV7-9|TRBJ1-2|.
TGTGCCAGCAGCTTTCTTCCGACTCCCTATGGCTACACCTTC
CASSFLPTPYGYTF
>.|TRBV6-6|TRBJ2-7|TRBD1
TGTGCCAGCAGTTACTGGTCGACAGGGGGCTACGAGCAGTACTTC
CASSYWSTGGYEQYF
>.|TRBV9|TRBJ1-3|.
TGTGCCAGCAGCCCCAGTGGAAACACCATATATTTT
CASSPSGNTIYF
>.|TRBV6-5|TRBJ1-1|.
TGTGCCAGCAGTCGACAGATCATGAACACTGAAGCTTTCTTT
CASSRQIMNTEAFF
>.|TRBV6-4|TRBJ2-3|TRBD2
TGTGCCAGCAGTGACTCAGCTAGCGGGGGGACAGATACGCAGTATTTT
CASSDSASGGTDTQYF
>.|TRBV7-8|TRBJ1-2|.
TGTGCCAGCAGCTTTCCAGGATGGTATGGCTACACCTTC
CASSFPGWYGYTF
>.|TRBV5-8|TRBJ2-7|.
TGTGCCAGCAGGGGGCTGTCCTACGAGCAGTACTTC
CASRGLSYEQYF
>.|TRBV27|TRBJ2-7|.
TGTGCCAGCAAGCCCGGGACTCGCTCCTACGAGCAGTACTTC
CASKPGTRSYEQYF
>.|TRBV5-4|TRBJ1-2|.
TGTGCCAGCAGTTCGGACAGCCGCTATGGCTACACCTTC
CASSSDSRYGYTF
>.|TRBV4-3|TRBJ1-4|TRBD1
TGCGCCAGCAGCCAAGCGGCAGGGGGAGTTACTAATGAAAAACTGTTTTTT
CASSQAAGGVTNEKLFF
>.|TRBV28|TRBJ2-7|.
TGTGCCAGCAGTTTATCACTGTTTCCTTACGAGCAGTACTTC
CASSLSLFPYEQYF
>.|TRBV15|TRBJ1-2|TRBD1
TGTGCCACCAGCAGGGGGACAGAAAAAGCTAACTATGGCTACACCTTC
CATSRGTEKANYGYTF
>once|TRBV6-4|TRBJ1-2|TRBD1
TGTGCCAGCAGTGACCCTTTGACAGGGGCGGTGTGTGGCTACACCTTC
CASSDPLTGAVCGYTF
>.|TRBV6-6|TRBJ1-2|TRBD1
TGTGCCAGCAGTTACTCGCCAGGGGGCTATGGCTACACCTTC
CASSYSPGGYGYTF
>.|TRBV7-2|TRBJ2-6|.
TGTGCCAGCAGCTTATCCGACCCCCTAGGGGCCTCTGGGGCCAACGTCCTGACTTTC
CASSLSDPLGASGANVLTF
>.|TRBV7-2|TRBJ2-5|TRBD1
TGTGCCAGCAGCCCTAGGTTCCCGGGACAGGGAGAAAGAGAGACCCAGTACTTC
CASSPRFPGQGERETQYF
>.|TRBV7-8|TRBJ2-5|TRBD2
TGTGCCAGCAGCCCCCGGACTAGCGGGGAGTATGCGGAGACCCAGTACTTC
CASSPRTSGEYAETQYF
>.|TRBV7-2|TRBJ2-7|TRBD1
TGTGCCAGCAGCCCTCTGACAGGGGGCCCCTACGAGCAGTACTTC
CASSPLTGGPYEQYF
>.|TRBV6-5|TRBJ1-2|.
TGTGCCAGCAGAAACCGACAGGCGGCGGGCTATGGCTACACCTTC
CASRNRQAAGYGYTF
>once|TRBV30|TRBJ1-1|.
TGTGCCTGGAGGGACTTGAACACTGAAGCTTTCTTT
CAWRDLNTEAFF